Listed below are T cell receptor beta chains from one sample, sequenced in a study of T cells in Graves' hyperthyroidism and ophthalmopathy. TCRdb processed the multiplex PCR reads anew with MiXCR; each CDR3 protein has one entry. Of some 530,000 distinct CDR3 sequences in the sample, 20% to 25% are singletons; the top ten hold approximately 54%. Specimen: blood. The receptors were sampled from a woman aged 70-85 years with Graves' ophthalmopathy. Each CDR3 is given with its conserved first and last residue. A D gene is named only where the DNA matches it firmly. Clone size is shown for a subset of rows, as once, few, many or a class of expanded clone.

j_call: TRBJ2-1
clone_size: many
d_call: -
v_call: TRBV3-1
cdr3_nt: TGTGCCAGCAGCCTTTCATCCAGGGGGGATGAGCAGTTCTTC
cdr3_aa: CASSLSSRGDEQFF

j_call: TRBJ1-1
clone_size: few
d_call: TRBD1
v_call: TRBV20-1
cdr3_nt: TGCAGTGCTAGGTCAGGGGGCTCTGAAGCTTTCTTT
cdr3_aa: CSARSGGSEAFF

j_call: TRBJ2-5
clone_size: many
d_call: TRBD2
v_call: TRBV20-1
cdr3_nt: TGCAGTGCTAGGGGGACTAGCGGATTAGAGACCCAGTACTTC
cdr3_aa: CSARGTSGLETQYF

j_call: TRBJ1-4
clone_size: few
d_call: -
v_call: TRBV20-1
cdr3_nt: TGCAGTGCTACCCTTCGAGAGGGAGCGGATGAAAAACTGTTTTTT
cdr3_aa: CSATLREGADEKLFF

j_call: TRBJ2-7
clone_size: -
d_call: -
v_call: TRBV20-1
cdr3_nt: TGCAGTGCTAGATCTGGCCAGCCAAGAGACGAGCAGTACTTC
cdr3_aa: CSARSGQPRDEQYF

j_call: TRBJ1-2
clone_size: -
d_call: -
v_call: TRBV12-3/TRBV12-4
cdr3_nt: TGTGCCAGCAGTTTAAGGGCCGGAGTGGGTGGCTACACCTTC
cdr3_aa: CASSLRAGVGGYTF

j_call: TRBJ1-4
clone_size: few
d_call: -
v_call: TRBV4-1
cdr3_nt: TGCGCCAGCAGCCACGGACCCGATGAAAAACTGTTTTTT
cdr3_aa: CASSHGPDEKLFF

j_call: TRBJ1-1
clone_size: many
d_call: -
v_call: TRBV7-2
cdr3_nt: TGTGCCAGCAGCTTAGTTCGAATGAACACTGAAGCTTTCTTT
cdr3_aa: CASSLVRMNTEAFF

j_call: TRBJ2-1
clone_size: many
d_call: TRBD2
v_call: TRBV7-9
cdr3_nt: TGTGCCAGCAGCTTTTTAGCGGGAGGTAGTGAGCAGTTCTTC
cdr3_aa: CASSFLAGGSEQFF

j_call: TRBJ2-2
clone_size: -
d_call: -
v_call: TRBV4-2
cdr3_nt: TGTGCCAGCAGCCAAGAGAGGGTATCTGCCGGGGAGCTGTTTTTT
cdr3_aa: CASSQERVSAGELFF

j_call: TRBJ1-5
clone_size: few
d_call: TRBD1
v_call: TRBV20-1
cdr3_nt: TGCAGTGCTAGAGAATTGGGACAGGAAAATCAGCCCCAGCATTTT
cdr3_aa: CSARELGQENQPQHF

j_call: TRBJ1-6
clone_size: many
d_call: TRBD1
v_call: TRBV28
cdr3_nt: TGTGCCAGCAGTCGGGACAGGGACTCACCCCTCCACTTT
cdr3_aa: CASSRDRDSPLHF

j_call: TRBJ2-7
clone_size: few
d_call: -
v_call: TRBV5-1
cdr3_nt: TGCGCCAGCAGCCCATCTTTGAACAGGGCCGAGCAGTACTTC
cdr3_aa: CASSPSLNRAEQYF

j_call: TRBJ2-7
clone_size: many
d_call: -
v_call: TRBV13
cdr3_nt: TGTGCCAGCAGCTTTGGTAGAGGGGCACTAGGTGAGCAGTACTTC
cdr3_aa: CASSFGRGALGEQYF

j_call: TRBJ1-1
clone_size: -
d_call: -
v_call: TRBV19
cdr3_nt: TGTGCCAGTAGTATGGGGGGGTATCCTGATACTGAAGCTTTCTTT
cdr3_aa: CASSMGGYPDTEAFF

j_call: TRBJ1-2
clone_size: many
d_call: -
v_call: TRBV6-1
cdr3_nt: TGTGCCAGCAGGAGCACTAGCGACCTGAGGTCCTATGGCTACACCTTC
cdr3_aa: CASRSTSDLRSYGYTF

j_call: TRBJ1-3
clone_size: -
d_call: -
v_call: TRBV19
cdr3_nt: TGTGCCAGTAGTATGGCCGGCCTCTTCTATGGAAACACCATATATTTT
cdr3_aa: CASSMAGLFYGNTIYF

j_call: TRBJ1-5
clone_size: -
d_call: -
v_call: TRBV28
cdr3_nt: TGTGCCAGCTCAGCCGGGGCGTCCCAGCATTTT
cdr3_aa: CASSAGASQHF

j_call: TRBJ2-1
clone_size: -
d_call: -
v_call: TRBV7-2
cdr3_nt: TGTGCTTCCTACAGTCAGAGCTCCTACAATGAGCAGTTCTTC
cdr3_aa: CASYSQSSYNEQFF

j_call: TRBJ1-1
clone_size: few
d_call: -
v_call: TRBV3-1
cdr3_nt: TGTGCCAGCAGTGGACTGGACACTGAAGCTTTCTTT
cdr3_aa: CASSGLDTEAFF

j_call: TRBJ2-3
clone_size: many
d_call: -
v_call: TRBV2
cdr3_nt: TGTGCCAGCACCCGAGCACCCTCCGGGACTAGCACAGATACGCAGTATTTT
cdr3_aa: CASTRAPSGTSTDTQYF

j_call: TRBJ2-3
clone_size: many
d_call: TRBD1
v_call: TRBV6-1
cdr3_nt: TGTGCCAGCCGGACCGGGACAGGGGAGACAGATACGCAGTATTTT
cdr3_aa: CASRTGTGETDTQYF

j_call: TRBJ2-7
clone_size: few
d_call: -
v_call: TRBV20-1
cdr3_nt: TGCAGTGCTAGACCCTTGGGGGGACAGACTTTATACGAGCAGTACTTC
cdr3_aa: CSARPLGGQTLYEQYF

j_call: TRBJ2-2
clone_size: -
d_call: -
v_call: TRBV30
cdr3_nt: TGTGCCTGGAGCGGGCATGATGCCGGGGAGCTGTTTTTT
cdr3_aa: CAWSGHDAGELFF

j_call: TRBJ1-2
clone_size: -
d_call: -
v_call: TRBV20-1
cdr3_nt: TGCAGTGCCCCGAGGGCTGCTAACTATGGCTACACCTTC
cdr3_aa: CSAPRAANYGYTF

j_call: TRBJ1-6
clone_size: -
d_call: -
v_call: TRBV4-1
cdr3_nt: TGCGCCAGCAGCCAGCGGCCGGAAGGGTTGGGGTCACCCCTCCACTTT
cdr3_aa: CASSQRPEGLGSPLHF

j_call: TRBJ1-2
clone_size: many
d_call: -
v_call: TRBV3-1
cdr3_nt: TGTGCCAGCAGCCAAGATGTGGGATATGGCTACACCTTC
cdr3_aa: CASSQDVGYGYTF

j_call: TRBJ1-5
clone_size: few
d_call: -
v_call: TRBV30
cdr3_nt: TGTGCCTGGAGTTCAGGGGGCAATCAGCCCCAGCATTTT
cdr3_aa: CAWSSGGNQPQHF

j_call: TRBJ2-7
clone_size: -
d_call: -
v_call: TRBV10-3
cdr3_nt: TGTGCCATCAGTGGGCAGGGGCGTCCCGAGCAGTACTTC
cdr3_aa: CAISGQGRPEQYF

j_call: TRBJ1-2
clone_size: -
d_call: -
v_call: TRBV7-9
cdr3_nt: TGTGCCAGCAGACCTCTATCCCCGACGGACTATGGCTACACCTTC
cdr3_aa: CASRPLSPTDYGYTF

j_call: TRBJ1-2
clone_size: many
d_call: TRBD1
v_call: TRBV2
cdr3_nt: TGTGCCAGCAGAGCATGGACAGGTGGTAACTATGGCTACACCTTC
cdr3_aa: CASRAWTGGNYGYTF

j_call: TRBJ2-7
clone_size: -
d_call: TRBD2
v_call: TRBV10-3
cdr3_nt: TGTGCCATCAGTGAGTCGATTAGCGGGAGTTACGAGCAGTACTTC
cdr3_aa: CAISESISGSYEQYF

j_call: TRBJ2-4
clone_size: -
d_call: -
v_call: TRBV4-1
cdr3_nt: TGCGCCAGCAGCCAAGAAGTGCGGCAAGGCATTCAGTACTTC
cdr3_aa: CASSQEVRQGIQYF

j_call: TRBJ1-1
clone_size: few
d_call: -
v_call: TRBV30
cdr3_nt: TGTGCCTGGGGAGGAAACACTGAAGCTTTCTTT
cdr3_aa: CAWGGNTEAFF

j_call: TRBJ1-2
clone_size: -
d_call: -
v_call: TRBV15
cdr3_nt: TGTGCCACCAGCAGAGATCAGACGAGCTATGGCTACACCTTC
cdr3_aa: CATSRDQTSYGYTF

j_call: TRBJ2-3
clone_size: -
d_call: TRBD2
v_call: TRBV7-6
cdr3_nt: TGTGCCAGCAGCTTAGGGGAGGGCCCCACAGATACGCAGTATTTT
cdr3_aa: CASSLGEGPTDTQYF

j_call: TRBJ1-2
clone_size: -
d_call: -
v_call: TRBV5-8
cdr3_nt: TGTGCCAGCAGCTTGTGGGAGGGATCCTATGGCTACACCTTC
cdr3_aa: CASSLWEGSYGYTF